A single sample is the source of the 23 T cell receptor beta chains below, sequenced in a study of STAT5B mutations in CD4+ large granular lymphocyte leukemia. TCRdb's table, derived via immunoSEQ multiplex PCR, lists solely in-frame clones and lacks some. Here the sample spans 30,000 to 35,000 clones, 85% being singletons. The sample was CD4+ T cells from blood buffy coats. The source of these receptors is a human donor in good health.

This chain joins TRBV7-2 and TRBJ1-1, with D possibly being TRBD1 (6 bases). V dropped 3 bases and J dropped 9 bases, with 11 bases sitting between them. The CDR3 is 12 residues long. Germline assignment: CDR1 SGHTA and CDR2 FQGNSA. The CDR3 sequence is CASSFQGQQAFF. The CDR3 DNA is TGTGCCAGCAGCTTCCAAGGACAGCAAGCTTTCTTT.

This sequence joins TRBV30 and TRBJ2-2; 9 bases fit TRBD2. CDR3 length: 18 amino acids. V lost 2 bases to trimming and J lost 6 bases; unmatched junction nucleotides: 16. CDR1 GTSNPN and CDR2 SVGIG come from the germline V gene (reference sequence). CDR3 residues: CAWSSPRAGGPNPGELFF. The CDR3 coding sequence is TGTGCCTGGAGTTCACCCCGGGCGGGAGGGCCGAATCCCGGGGAGCTGTTTTTT.

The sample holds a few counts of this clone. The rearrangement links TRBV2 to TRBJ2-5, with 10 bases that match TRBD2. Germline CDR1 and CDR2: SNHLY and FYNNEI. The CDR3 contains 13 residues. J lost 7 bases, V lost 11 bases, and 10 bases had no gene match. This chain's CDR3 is CACGLAERVTQYF. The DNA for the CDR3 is TGTGCCTGTGGACTAGCGGAGAGGGTGACCCAGTACTTC.

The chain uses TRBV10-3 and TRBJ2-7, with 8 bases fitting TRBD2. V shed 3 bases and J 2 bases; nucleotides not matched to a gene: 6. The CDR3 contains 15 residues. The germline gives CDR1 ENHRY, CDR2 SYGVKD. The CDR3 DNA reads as TGTGCCATCAGTGATGAGGTAGCGGGAACCTACGAGCAGTACTTC. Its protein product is CAISDEVAGTYEQYF.

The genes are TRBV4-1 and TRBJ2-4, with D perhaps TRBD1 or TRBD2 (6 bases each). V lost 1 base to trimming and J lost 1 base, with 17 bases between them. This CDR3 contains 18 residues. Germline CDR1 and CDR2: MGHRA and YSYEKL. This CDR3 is CASSQAGGQGRAKNIQYF. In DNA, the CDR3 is TGCGCCAGCAGCCAAGCTGGTGGGCAGGGGAGGGCCAAAAACATTCAGTACTTC.

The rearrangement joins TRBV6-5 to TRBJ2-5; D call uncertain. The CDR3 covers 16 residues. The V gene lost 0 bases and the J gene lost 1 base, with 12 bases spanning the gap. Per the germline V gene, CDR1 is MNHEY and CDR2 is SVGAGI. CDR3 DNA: TGTGCCAGCAGTTACTCGGGTCAGCATGTCCAAGAGACCCAGTACTTC. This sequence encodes CASSYSGQHVQETQYF.

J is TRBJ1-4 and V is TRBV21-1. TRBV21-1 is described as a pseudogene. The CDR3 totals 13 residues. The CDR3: CASRRFRGEKLFF. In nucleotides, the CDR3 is TGTGCCAGCAGGCGGTTCCGAGGGGAAAAACTGTTTTTT.

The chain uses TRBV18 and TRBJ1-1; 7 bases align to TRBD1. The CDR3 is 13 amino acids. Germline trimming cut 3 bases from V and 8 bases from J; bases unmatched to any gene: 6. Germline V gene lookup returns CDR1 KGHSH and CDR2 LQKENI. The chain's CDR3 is CASSPRQGPEAFF. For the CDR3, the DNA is TGTGCCAGCTCACCTCGACAGGGCCCCGAAGCTTTCTTT.

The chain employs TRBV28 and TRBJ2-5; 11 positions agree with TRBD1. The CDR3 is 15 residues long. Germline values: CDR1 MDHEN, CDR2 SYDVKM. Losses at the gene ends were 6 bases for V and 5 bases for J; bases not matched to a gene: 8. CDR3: CASRLGDRGVETQYF. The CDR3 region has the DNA TGTGCCAGCAGACTCGGGGACAGGGGGGTGGAGACCCAGTACTTC. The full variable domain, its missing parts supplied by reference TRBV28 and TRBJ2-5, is DVKVTQSSRYLVKRTGEKVFLECVQDMDHENMFWYRQDPGLGLRLIYFSYDVKMKEKGDIPEGYSVSREKKERFSLILESASTNQTSMYLCASRLGDRGVETQYFGPGTRLLVL.

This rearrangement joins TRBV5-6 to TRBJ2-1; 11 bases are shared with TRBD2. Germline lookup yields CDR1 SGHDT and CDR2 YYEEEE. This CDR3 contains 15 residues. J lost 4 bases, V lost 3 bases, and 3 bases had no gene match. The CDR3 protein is CASSSSGRSYNEQFF. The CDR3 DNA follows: TGTGCCAGCAGCTCTAGCGGGAGGAGTTACAATGAGCAGTTCTTC. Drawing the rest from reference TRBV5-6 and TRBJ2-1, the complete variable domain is DAGVTQSPTHLIKTRGQQVTLRCSPKSGHDTVSWYQQALGQGPQFIFQYYEEEERQRGNFPDRFSGHQFPNYSSELNVNALLLGDSALYLCASSSSGRSYNEQFFGPGTRLTVL.

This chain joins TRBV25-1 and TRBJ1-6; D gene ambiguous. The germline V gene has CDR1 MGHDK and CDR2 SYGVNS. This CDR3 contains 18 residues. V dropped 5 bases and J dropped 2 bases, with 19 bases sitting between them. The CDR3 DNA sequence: TGTGCCAGCAGTCCCCTCGAGTGGGAGGGTCCCTATAATTCACCCCTCCACTTT. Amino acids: CASSPLEWEGPYNSPLHF.

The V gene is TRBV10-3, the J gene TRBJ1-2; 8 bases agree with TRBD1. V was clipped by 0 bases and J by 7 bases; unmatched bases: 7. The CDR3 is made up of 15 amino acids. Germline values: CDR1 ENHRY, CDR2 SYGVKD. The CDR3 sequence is CAISESPGGASGYTF. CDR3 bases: TGTGCCATCAGTGAGTCGCCAGGGGGCGCGTCTGGCTACACCTTC.

The CDR3 DNA follows: TGTGCCAGCAAGAGGGATCCAGGGGCATATGGCTACACCTTC. Translating it yields CASKRDPGAYGYTF. The chain recombines TRBV2 with TRBJ1-2, with a weak D call TRBD1 (6 bases). The V and J ends lost 7 bases and 5 bases respectively, with 17 bases between them. This CDR3 region has 14 residues. Germline assignment: CDR1 SNHLY and CDR2 FYNNEI.

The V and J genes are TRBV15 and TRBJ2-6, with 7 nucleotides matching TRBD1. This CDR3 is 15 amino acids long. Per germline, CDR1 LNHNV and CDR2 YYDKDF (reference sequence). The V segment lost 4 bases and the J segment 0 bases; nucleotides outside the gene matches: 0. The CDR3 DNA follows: TGTGCCACCAGCACAGGGGGCTCTGGGGCCAACGTCCTGACTTTC. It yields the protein CATSTGGSGANVLTF.

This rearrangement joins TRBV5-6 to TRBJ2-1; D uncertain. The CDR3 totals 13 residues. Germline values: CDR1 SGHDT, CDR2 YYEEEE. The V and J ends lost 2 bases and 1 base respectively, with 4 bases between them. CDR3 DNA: TGTGCCAGCAGCTTTGGTTCCTACAATGAGCAGTTCTTC. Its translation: CASSFGSYNEQFF.

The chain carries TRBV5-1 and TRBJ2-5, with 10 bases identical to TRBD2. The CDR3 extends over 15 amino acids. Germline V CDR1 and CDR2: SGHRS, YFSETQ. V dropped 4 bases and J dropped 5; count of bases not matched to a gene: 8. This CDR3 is CASSQSGRGEETQYF. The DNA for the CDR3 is TGCGCCAGCAGCCAGAGCGGGAGGGGAGAGGAGACCCAGTACTTC.

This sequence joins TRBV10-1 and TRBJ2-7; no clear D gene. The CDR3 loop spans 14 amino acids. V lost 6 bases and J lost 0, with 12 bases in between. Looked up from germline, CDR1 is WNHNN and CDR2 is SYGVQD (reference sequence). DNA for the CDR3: TGCGCCAGCAGGGCAGACATTAGCTCCTACGAGCAGTACTTC. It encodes CASRADISSYEQYF.

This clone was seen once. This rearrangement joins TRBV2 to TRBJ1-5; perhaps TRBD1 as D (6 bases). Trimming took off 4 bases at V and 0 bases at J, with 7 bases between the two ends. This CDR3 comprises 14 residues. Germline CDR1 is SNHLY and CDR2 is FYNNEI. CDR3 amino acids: CASSGQASNQPQHF. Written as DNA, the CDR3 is TGTGCCAGCAGTGGACAGGCTAGCAATCAGCCCCAGCATTTT.

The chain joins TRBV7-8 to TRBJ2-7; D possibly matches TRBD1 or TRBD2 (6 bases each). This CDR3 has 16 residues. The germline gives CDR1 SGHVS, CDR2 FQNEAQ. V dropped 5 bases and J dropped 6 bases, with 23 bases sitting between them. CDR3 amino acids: CASSILGGSAPGEQYF. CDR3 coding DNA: TGTGCCAGCAGCATCCTAGGGGGGAGCGCTCCTGGCGAGCAGTACTTC.

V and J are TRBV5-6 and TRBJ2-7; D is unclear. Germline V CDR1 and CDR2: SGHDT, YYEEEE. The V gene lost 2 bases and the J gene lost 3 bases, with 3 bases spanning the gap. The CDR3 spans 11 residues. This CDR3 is CASSFGYEQYF. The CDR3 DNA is TGTGCCAGCAGCTTCGGCTACGAGCAGTACTTC.

This CDR3 reads CASSEGLSTDTQYF. In DNA, the CDR3 is TGTGCCAGCAGTGAAGGACTTAGCACAGATACGCAGTATTTT. The rearrangement uses TRBV2 and TRBJ2-3; D remains unclear. The germline V and J ends were trimmed by 1 base and 0 bases, with 5 bases remaining between them. CDR3 size: 14 residues. Per the germline V gene, CDR1 is SNHLY and CDR2 is FYNNEI. The full variable domain, its missing parts supplied by reference TRBV2 and TRBJ2-3, is EPEVTQTPSHQVTQMGQEVILRCVPISNHLYFYWYRQILGQKVEFLVSFYNNEISEKSEIFDDQFSVERPDGSNFTLKIRSTKLEDSAMYFCASSEGLSTDTQYFGPGTRLTVL.

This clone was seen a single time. The CDR3 protein is CASSWSSGTDTQYF. In nucleotides, the CDR3 is TGTGCCAGCAGCTGGTCTAGCGGCACAGATACGCAGTATTTT. The chain carries TRBV7-2 and TRBJ2-3; D is possibly TRBD2 (6 bases). Germline V lookup: CDR1 SGHTA, CDR2 FQGNSA. Trimming cost V 4 bases and J 1 base, with 9 bases left between them. The CDR3 has 14 residues.

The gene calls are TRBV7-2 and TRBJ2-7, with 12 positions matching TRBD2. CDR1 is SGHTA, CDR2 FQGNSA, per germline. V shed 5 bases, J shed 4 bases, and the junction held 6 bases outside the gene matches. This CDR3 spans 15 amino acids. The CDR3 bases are TGTGCCAGCAGCCCCAGAGGGACTAGCGGGTACGAGCAGTACTTC. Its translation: CASSPRGTSGYEQYF.